The 16 T cell receptor beta chains in this list originate from one sample, sequenced in a study of blood T cell repertoires in COVID-19 (TCRdb year 2020). The protocol used for the library was the immunoSEQ multiplex PCR assay. The source is immuneACCESS, and TCRdb retained only in-frame sequences with V and J called. Part of the clones is not carried over; for the studies checked, unresolved V genes explain less than half of this, and the remainder is unexplained. This sample comprises 310,000 or so clones, about 91% of them detected only once. The biggest ten clones account for roughly a tenth of the sample. The sequenced sample was peripheral blood. Receptors originate from a man aged 30-40 years with COVID-19, enrolled during active disease.

The chain carries TRBV19 and TRBJ2-5; possibly TRBD2 for D (7 bases). The CDR3 has 13 residues. CDR1 and CDR2 (germline): LNHDA, SQIVND (reference sequence). V was cut by 9 bases and J by 5 bases, with 16 bases left in between. The CDR3 nucleotides are TGTGCCAGCGGCAGGGGAGGGGGGGAGACCCAGTACTTC. Translated, it gives CASGRGGGETQYF. Drawing the rest from reference TRBV19 and TRBJ2-5, the complete variable domain is DGGITQSPKYLFRKEGQNVTLSCEQNLNHDAMYWYRQDPGQGLRLIYYSQIVNDFQKGDIAEGYSVSREKKESFPLTVTSAQKNPTAFYLCASGRGGGETQYFGPGTRLLVL.

For the CDR3, the DNA is TGTGCCAGCAGCCCCCCGGGGGTCAAAGAGACCCAGTACTTC. The encoded protein is CASSPPGVKETQYF. The rearrangement joins TRBV7-9 to TRBJ2-5; D may be TRBD2 (6 bases). The germline V gene encodes CDR1 SEHNR and CDR2 FQNEAQ (reference sequence). The CDR3 sequence is 14 residues long. V gave up 5 bases and J gave up 3 bases, with 13 bases separating them.

V is TRBV4-3 and J is TRBJ2-4, with D perhaps matching TRBD2 (7 bases). Per germline, CDR1 LGHNA and CDR2 YSLEER. V was clipped by 0 bases and J by 1 base, with 19 bases between them. The CDR3 extends over 19 amino acids. The CDR3 spells CASSQERGGVDRAKNIQYF. The CDR3 nucleotides are TGCGCCAGCAGCCAAGAAAGGGGGGGTGTAGACAGGGCCAAAAACATTCAGTACTTC.

Written as DNA, the CDR3 is TGTGCCAGCAGCTTTGGGCAGGGGTCTGAAAAACTGTTTTTT. It codes for CASSFGQGSEKLFF. The V and J genes are TRBV7-6 and TRBJ1-4, with D maybe TRBD1 (6 bases). Germline CDR1 and CDR2: SGHVS and FNYEAQ. The CDR3 has 14 amino acids. Trimming took 3 bases from V and 7 from J, leaving 12 bases between them.

The chain uses TRBV11-2 and TRBJ1-2; 7 bases are a match to TRBD1. The CDR3 covers 15 residues. V lost 4 bases, J lost 0 bases, and 5 bases stayed unmatched. The V gene's germline CDR1 is SGHAT and CDR2 FQNNGV. In DNA form, the CDR3 reads TGTGCCAGCAGCTGGGGGACAGCTACTAACTATGGCTACACCTTC. Protein product: CASSWGTATNYGYTF.

DNA of the CDR3: TGCGCCAGCAAAAAACAGGTCCCCCTAGGCCCTAACTATGGCTACACCTTC. Translated: CASKKQVPLGPNYGYTF. This sequence joins TRBV5-1 and TRBJ1-2, with D tentatively TRBD1 (5 bases). The germline V and J ends were trimmed by 6 bases and 0 bases, with 21 bases remaining between them. The CDR3 spans 17 residues. Germline lookup yields CDR1 SGHRS and CDR2 YFSETQ. The full variable domain, in which reference TRBV5-1 and TRBJ1-2 provide the parts outside the CDR3, is KAGVTQTPRYLIKTRGQQVTLSCSPISGHRSVSWYQQTPGQGLQFLFEYFSETQRNKGNFPGRFSGRQFSNSRSEMNVSTLELGDSALYLCASKKQVPLGPNYGYTFGSGTRLTVV.

The chain uses TRBV12-3 or TRBV12-4 and TRBJ1-5; no clear D gene. V shed 8 bases and J shed 0 bases, with 5 bases lying between them. The CDR3 sequence is 12 residues long. The DNA of the CDR3 is TGTGCCAGCGGCTTTAGCAATCAGCCCCAGCATTTT. Protein: CASGFSNQPQHF.

The chain has TRBV4-2 and TRBJ2-5, with TRBD2 identical over 8 bases. Unmatched junction bases numbered 1, after V lost 2 bases and J lost 2 bases. The germline CDR1 and CDR2 sequences are LGHNA and YNFKEQ. This CDR3 spans 14 amino acids. The CDR3 reads CASSQKREQETQYF. The CDR3 coding sequence is TGTGCCAGCAGCCAAAAGCGGGAGCAAGAGACCCAGTACTTC.

A word on this clone: This sample includes further DNA sequences coding for the same CDR3. The chain links TRBV18 to TRBJ2-5, with 8 bases lining up with TRBD1. The germline CDR1 and CDR2 sequences are KGHSH and LQKENI. This CDR3 contains 14 residues. Trimming took 2 bases from V and 5 from J; bases not matched to a gene: 4. For the CDR3, the DNA is TGTGCCAGCTCACCAGACAGGGGAGGCGAGACCCAGTACTTC. This sequence encodes CASSPDRGGETQYF.

The chain joins TRBV6-2 or TRBV6-3 to TRBJ2-1; 12 bases fit TRBD2. CDR3 length: 15 residues. Germline V CDR1 and CDR2: MNHEY, SVGEGT. The V and J ends lost 6 bases and 4 bases, in that order; junction bases with no gene match: 4. The chain's CDR3 is CASSRGLAGYNEQFF. DNA for the CDR3: TGTGCCAGCAGCAGAGGACTAGCGGGGTACAATGAGCAGTTCTTC.

The rearrangement joins TRBV9 to TRBJ2-3, with 9 nucleotides matching TRBD1. The trim removed 0 bases at V and 4 bases at J, leaving 0 bases unmatched. Germline-derived CDR1 and CDR2 are SGDLS and YYNGEE. The CDR3 extends over 14 amino acids. The CDR3 DNA sequence: TGTGCCAGCAGCGTAGGACAGGGGGCAGATACGCAGTATTTT. Protein sequence: CASSVGQGADTQYF.

The gene calls are TRBV7-8 and TRBJ2-7; 7 bases match TRBD1. This CDR3 is built from 15 residues. After removal of 2 bases from V and 2 bases from J, the junction contained 6 bases not matched to a gene. From germline, CDR1 is SGHVS and CDR2 FQNEAQ. DNA of the CDR3: TGTGCCAGCAGCTTAACACGGACAGGACCCTACGAGCAGTACTTC. Translated: CASSLTRTGPYEQYF.

The J gene is TRBJ2-2, the V gene TRBV24-1; D unresolved. V gave up 1 base and J gave up 2 bases, with 7 bases separating them. CDR3 size: 15 residues. Germline CDR1 reads KGHDR; CDR2 reads SFDVKD. The CDR3: CATSDLRSNTGELFF. CDR3 coding DNA: TGTGCCACCAGTGATTTACGCAGTAACACCGGGGAGCTGTTTTTT.

The chain joins TRBV15 to TRBJ1-4; 8 nucleotides line up with TRBD1. J gave up 0 bases and V 2 bases, and 8 bases lay outside the gene matches. Germline assignment: CDR1 LNHNV and CDR2 YYDKDF (reference sequence). The CDR3 is 18 residues long. The CDR3 protein is CATSRRGQGFATNEKLFF. The CDR3 nucleotides are TGTGCCACCAGCAGACGAGGACAGGGATTTGCAACTAATGAAAAACTGTTTTTT.

This chain connects TRBV5-8 to TRBJ2-1, with TRBD2 matching over 7 bases. J gave up 2 bases and V 6 bases, and 14 bases lay outside the gene matches. This CDR3 is built from 17 residues. Per germline, CDR1 SGHTS and CDR2 YDEGEE. The CDR3 DNA follows: TGTGCCAGCACCCACTCGGAGACTAGCTATACCTACAATGAGCAGTTCTTC. As protein: CASTHSETSYTYNEQFF.

V usage is TRBV4-3 and J usage is TRBJ2-7; 10 positions agree with TRBD1. Trimming cost V 0 bases and J 6 bases; bases outside gene matches: 5. Germline CDR1 reads LGHNA; CDR2 reads YSLEER. This CDR3 is 15 amino acids long. CDR3 sequence reads: CASSQETGGPREQYF. CDR3 coding DNA: TGCGCCAGCAGCCAAGAGACAGGGGGCCCTCGCGAGCAGTACTTC.